This TCR beta chain was identified in a study of blood T cell repertoires in COVID-19. Study details: Acute and convalescent COVID-19 specimens originated in the United States, Italy and Spain.

CDR3 length equals 14 residues. V lost 6 bases to trimming and J lost 5 bases; unmatched junction nucleotides: 4. The germline V gene encodes CDR1 MNHNY and CDR2 SVGAGI (reference sequence). Libraries were prepared by immunoSEQ multiplex PCR; TCRdb keeps only in-frame clonotypes and omits some of them. The sample yields 450,000 or so clones, roughly 89% seen once. This TCR was recovered from a man in his late teens or twenties with COVID-19, enrolled during active disease. J is TRBJ2-2 and V is TRBV6-6; 9 bases line up with TRBD2. The specimen sequenced was peripheral blood. In DNA, the CDR3 is TGTGCCAGCAGGGGGACTAGCCGAACCGGGGAGCTGTTTTTT. Protein: CASRGTSRTGELFF.